This is a list of T cell receptor beta chains from one sample in a study of blood T cell repertoires in COVID-19. TCRdb's copy holds only in-frame clones and misses some; the assay was immunoSEQ multiplex PCR. The sample lists 250,000 to 300,000 clones, around nine tenths occurring once. Sequencing was carried out using peripheral blood. The receptors shown here come from a middle-aged man with acute or convalescent COVID-19. Each CDR3 is given with its conserved first and last residue. Fields, in order: J gene, V gene, CDR3 protein.

TRBJ1-5	TRBV15	CATSRDGKAGSNQPQHF
TRBJ2-2	TRBV24-1	CATSDHGRGAGSTGELFF
TRBJ2-7	TRBV5-3	CARSPKGLVYEQYF
TRBJ2-3	TRBV5-1	CASSLAKLTDTQYF
TRBJ1-1	TRBV5-1	CASSGGTMNTEAFF
TRBJ1-4	TRBV2	CASSYNEKLFF
TRBJ2-7	TRBV11-2	CASSGDSGLYEQYF
TRBJ2-7	TRBV12-5	CASGLVLTGEDEQYF
TRBJ1-4	TRBV7-6	CASSLAGTGGEKLFF
TRBJ1-2	TRBV19	CASSMPASYGYTF
TRBJ2-6	TRBV30	CAWSALTNVLTF
TRBJ2-2	TRBV27	CASSTYGQGPNTGELFF
TRBJ2-7	TRBV3-1/TRBV3-2	CASSQDREQYF
TRBJ2-5	TRBV12-5	CASGLQETQYF
TRBJ1-2	TRBV19	CASLDRGENGYTF
TRBJ2-7	TRBV5-6	CASSGQFYSYEQYF
TRBJ1-4	TRBV4-1	CASSQGQFNEKLFF
TRBJ1-1	TRBV6-6	CASTEGKTGVNTEAFF
TRBJ2-7	TRBV11-1	CASSIGQGAAEQYF
TRBJ1-6	TRBV5-8	CASTQTGFPNSPLHF
TRBJ1-1	TRBV12-3/TRBV12-4	CASSPPGYTEAFF
TRBJ1-4	TRBV5-1	CASSWGEGTNEKLFF
TRBJ2-7	TRBV5-1	CASSPQGLDDEQYF
TRBJ2-7	TRBV5-1	CASSWDSYEQYF
TRBJ2-1	TRBV19	CASSLLRDTQQFF
TRBJ2-1	TRBV5-1	CASRAGTSILEQFF
TRBJ1-1	TRBV10-2	CASSPGQVTFF
TRBJ2-2	TRBV27	CASKRGVGGDTGELFF
TRBJ2-3	TRBV9	CASSVRGAGTDTQYF
TRBJ2-1	TRBV9	CASSSRLAGAPMDEQFF
TRBJ2-2	TRBV10-1	CASSRSGGPGTGGELFF
TRBJ1-6	TRBV7-9	CASSSSVDGGSPLHF
TRBJ1-6	TRBV6-5	CASSLESSYNSPLHF
TRBJ2-7	TRBV11-2	CASSLGFSDSYEQYF
TRBJ2-7	TRBV2	CASSRAYEQYF
TRBJ2-3	TRBV11-2	CASSRPGAPTDTQYF
TRBJ2-1	TRBV5-1	CASSYLAGGGNEQFF
TRBJ1-1	TRBV6-5	CASTRGGTGLTEAFF
TRBJ1-2	TRBV20-1	CRTGQGTGYTF
TRBJ1-3	TRBV10-2	CASSDSSGPGNTIYF